This entry concerns a single T cell receptor beta chain. These data come from a study of T cells after yellow fever vaccination. The V end was cut by 0 bases, the J end by 6 bases, with 11 bases between. This CDR3 spans 14 amino acids. Germline CDR1 LGHNA, CDR2 YSLEER. Via MiXCR, TCRdb re-called the 5' RACE reads, giving one row per CDR3 protein. The data contain 360,000 or so distinct CDR3 sequences, more than 9% of them seen just once; the ten biggest clones take up around 19%. The sequenced sample was PBMCs, obtained on the day of the first yellow fever vaccination. This clonotype originated in a man younger than 35 who received the YFV17D yellow fever vaccine. This chain joins TRBV4-3 and TRBJ2-5; D unclear. The CDR3 DNA follows: TGCGCCAGCAGCCAAGACTGGCCTGGAAAGACCCAGTACTTC. It translates to CASSQDWPGKTQYF.